This entry concerns a single T cell receptor (beta chain). Donors in Cohort 3 counted as recovered after two negative PCRs, clearance, or symptom resolution. This record comes from a study of blood T cell repertoires in COVID-19. As for the study in general: Sites across the United States, Italy and Spain contributed samples from acute and convalescent COVID-19. PBMCs, B-cell-depleted T cells, or T cells were the source of the cDNA or gDNA that made up the material.

V was cut by 5 bases and J by 1 base, with 17 bases left in between. The CDR3 is 17 amino acids. From germline, CDR1 is LNHNV and CDR2 YYDKDF (reference sequence). Original data processing: How many nucleated cells were present was estimated from reference gene primer amplification. Generated by immunoSEQ multiplex PCR, the TCRdb table keeps only in-frame clones and is missing some. The V and J calls and clone size are taken from that table; D and trimming were inferred from the DNA. The sample shows over 250,000 clones, 90% of them seen only once. The sample consisted of PBMCs or T cells enriched from blood (not recorded which). This chain links TRBV15 with TRBJ2-2; tentatively, D is TRBD2 (6 bases). The receptor was derived from a man between 60 and 75 years old who had recovered from COVID-19. CDR3 sequence: CATSAVRGQRNTGELFF. As DNA, the CDR3 is TGTGCCACCAGCGCCGTGCGGGGCCAGAGGAACACCGGGGAGCTGTTTTTT.